The present T cell receptor beta chain was sequenced within a study of CD8 T cells in Susac syndrome. Background on the study: Sequencing included Susac syndrome patients, 5 or 6 of them with active disease and roughly eight in remission. Patients with Susac syndrome, at blood draw, were therapy-naive, on corticosteroids, or on intravenous immunoglobulin alone.

V was shortened by 4 bases and J by 5 bases, with 7 bases between the two germline ends. The CDR3 runs to 12 residues. CDR1 is MNHEY and CDR2 is SVGEGT in the germline V gene. After extraction with the RNeasy kit, about 0.45 to 1 ug of the RNA was reverse transcribed using random hexamers. In TCRdb, the immunoSEQ multiplex PCR reads were re-called with MiXCR into one record per CDR3 protein. The table records 80,000 or so distinct CDR3 sequences, 90% to 95% of them present only once. High-throughput TCR beta sequencing covered peripheral CD8+ and CD4+ T cells. Negative isolation was applied to CD8+ and CD4+ T cells, and FACS enrichment was applied to TEMRA cells.

The specimen sequenced was CD4+ T cells from PBMCs. This TCR was recovered from a human donor with Susac syndrome. This sequence joins TRBV6-2 or TRBV6-3 and TRBJ2-3; D gene ambiguous. This chain's CDR3 is CASSLRGDTQYF. In nucleotides, the CDR3 is TGTGCCAGCAGTTTGAGAGGAGATACGCAGTATTTT.